Below, 32 T cell receptor beta chains from the same sample are listed, as sequenced in a study of post-analysis software for immune sequencing data. Unique molecular identifiers featured in each of the TCR beta cDNA libraries. TCRdb used MiXCR to reprocess the PCR reads, holding one entry per CDR3 protein. The table records some 160,000 distinct CDR3 sequences, about 37% of them present only once. This specimen consisted of blood, obtained after autologous hematopoietic stem cell transplantation. The source of these receptors is a girl aged 10 to 17 with multiple sclerosis.

The rearrangement uses TRBV6-4 and TRBJ1-6, with 8 bases fitting TRBD1. J lost 9 bases, V lost 6 bases, and 13 bases had no gene match. The CDR3 length is 16 residues. Per the germline V gene, CDR1 is MRHNA and CDR2 is SNTAGT. The CDR3 loop is CASRGTGGDTSSPLHF. DNA for the CDR3: TGTGCCAGCAGAGGGACAGGCGGGGATACGAGTTCACCCCTCCACTTT.

The rearrangement uses TRBV12-3 or TRBV12-4 and TRBJ2-1, with 9 bases identical to TRBD2. V lost 5 bases to trimming and J lost 6 bases; unmatched junction nucleotides: 14. CDR3 size: 17 residues. CDR3 residues: CASSPRGGSGRGNEQFF. CDR3 DNA sequence: TGTGCCAGCAGTCCCCGGGGGGGTAGCGGGAGAGGCAATGAGCAGTTCTTC.

There are a few counts of this clonotype. The genes are TRBV6-5 and TRBJ2-7; 8 bases fit TRBD2. The length of the CDR3 is 14 residues. CDR1 and CDR2 (germline): MNHEY, SVGAGI. V lost 0 bases to trimming and J lost 6 bases; unmatched junction nucleotides: 4. CDR3 region: CASSYSSLAGEQYF. Written as DNA, the CDR3 is TGTGCCAGCAGTTACTCGAGTCTAGCGGGCGAGCAGTACTTC.

This clonotype has more than one count but fewer than ten. The chain is built from TRBV20-1 and TRBJ2-3; possibly TRBD2 for D (6 bases). Trimming removed 3 bases from V and 0 bases from J, with 16 bases in between. CDR3 length: 16 amino acids. Germline V gene lookup returns CDR1 DFQATT and CDR2 SNEGSKA (reference sequence). CDR3 in amino acids: CSASKGGGMSTDTQYF. The CDR3 DNA reads TGCAGTGCTAGTAAGGGCGGCGGGATGAGCACAGATACGCAGTATTTT.

This chain links TRBV27 with TRBJ2-7; possibly TRBD1 for D (5 bases). The CDR3 has 14 residues. The germline gives CDR1 MNHEY, CDR2 SMNVEV (reference sequence). Trimming cost V 2 bases and J 6 bases, with 14 bases left between them. CDR3 in DNA: TGTGCCAGCAGTTTACAGGGATATTCGGCCGAGCAGTACTTC. Protein product: CASSLQGYSAEQYF.

This chain joins TRBV4-1 and TRBJ1-2; perhaps TRBD1 as D (5 bases). The CDR3 is made up of 15 amino acids. V dropped 0 bases and J dropped 7 bases, with 15 bases sitting between them. The germline gives CDR1 MGHRA, CDR2 YSYEKL. CDR3: CASSQDMGGRGGYTF. The CDR3 DNA reads TGCGCCAGCAGCCAAGATATGGGGGGTAGAGGTGGCTACACCTTC.

As to this clonotype: A much larger clone differs by one base, so this may be a read error. The chain has TRBV29-1 and TRBJ1-2, with TRBD1 matching 7 bases. With V trimmed by 7 bases and J by 6 bases, 20 bases remained unmatched. Germline values: CDR1 SQVTM, CDR2 ANQGSEA. CDR3 length: 16 amino acids. The CDR3 region is CSAPSRRDSLQDGYTF. DNA of the CDR3: TGCAGCGCCCCGTCCCGGAGGGACAGCCTCCAAGATGGCTACACCTTC. Full variable domain (rest looked up from reference TRBV29-1 and TRBJ1-2): SAVISQKPSRDICQRGTSLTIQCQVDSQVTMMFWYRQQPGQSLTLIATANQGSEATYESGFVIDKFPISRPNLTFSTLTVSNMSPEDSSIYLCSAPSRRDSLQDGYTFGSGTRLTVV.

The CDR3 spells CASSPGSPEGYTF. In DNA, the CDR3 is TGCGCCAGCAGCCCCGGGTCGCCTGAGGGCTACACCTTC. The rearrangement uses TRBV5-1 and TRBJ1-2; unclear D gene. Germline CDR1 SGHRS, CDR2 YFSETQ. V was pared by 4 bases and J by 8 bases, with 15 bases between. The CDR3 has 13 amino acids.

This chain uses TRBV19 with TRBJ2-1; perhaps D is TRBD1 or TRBD2 (5 bases each). Trimming removed 5 bases from V and 6 bases from J, with 17 bases in between. CDR3 length: 15 residues. The V gene's germline CDR1 is LNHDA and CDR2 SQIVND (reference sequence). The CDR3 reads CASSLGQRGVNEQFF. CDR3 coding DNA: TGTGCCAGTAGTCTAGGCCAGAGAGGGGTCAATGAGCAGTTCTTC.

Only a few counts were recorded for this clonotype. The chain has TRBV18 and TRBJ1-1; D might be TRBD1 (5 bases). The CDR3 length is 13 residues. Trimming pared 3 bases from V and 3 bases from J, leaving 8 bases between. Germline V gene lookup returns CDR1 KGHSH and CDR2 LQKENI. DNA of the CDR3: TGTGCCAGCTCACCCCGGGGGGACACTGAAGCTTTCTTT. Its translation: CASSPRGDTEAFF.

This chain's CDR3 is CSASSGRTNTEAFF. The CDR3 DNA reads as TGCAGTGCTAGCTCGGGACGGACGAACACTGAAGCTTTCTTT. The chain couples TRBV20-1 to TRBJ1-1, with D perhaps matching TRBD1 (5 bases). Deletions cut 3 bases from V and 1 base from J, with 12 bases between. This CDR3 comprises 14 residues. From germline, CDR1 is DFQATT and CDR2 SNEGSKA (reference sequence).

A few counts support this clonotype. The V gene is TRBV3-1, the J gene TRBJ2-7; perhaps D is TRBD1 or TRBD2 (5 bases each). Germline CDR1 is LGHDT and CDR2 is YNNKEL (reference sequence). CDR3 length: 14 residues. V was clipped by 4 bases and J by 5 bases, with 15 bases between them. The CDR3 is CASSRIQGDDEQYF. For the CDR3, the DNA is TGTGCCAGCAGCCGAATCCAGGGAGACGACGAGCAGTACTTC.

The CDR3 bases are TGCAGTGCTAGAGATGTAGCGGGGAGCTCCTACAATGAGCAGTTCTTC. Translating gives CSARDVAGSSYNEQFF. V gene TRBV20-1 combines with J gene TRBJ2-1; TRBD2 aligns across 8 bases. The CDR3 extends over 16 amino acids. Germline assignment: CDR1 DFQATT and CDR2 SNEGSKA (reference sequence). With V trimmed by 0 bases and J by 0 bases, 4 bases remained unmatched.

This chain uses TRBV10-3 with TRBJ2-1; D ambiguous. V lost 5 bases, J lost 7 bases, and 6 bases lay in between. Germline V gene sequence: CDR1 ENHRY, CDR2 SYGVKD. CDR3 length equals 11 residues. CDR3 DNA sequence: TGTGCCATCAGTTTTAAGAATGAGCAGTTCTTC. Translated: CAISFKNEQFF.

The chain has TRBV27 and TRBJ1-4, with unresolved D. The CDR3 runs 14 residues. V was clipped by 5 bases and J by 2 bases, with 9 bases between them. Germline V gene lookup returns CDR1 MNHEY and CDR2 SMNVEV (reference sequence). The CDR3 reads CASSPGRTNEKLFF. The CDR3 nucleotides are TGTGCCAGCAGTCCCGGACGGACTAATGAAAAACTGTTTTTT.

This clonotype was observed many times. The chain has TRBV20-1 and TRBJ2-7, with D perhaps TRBD2 (6 bases). Germline V gene sequence: CDR1 DFQATT, CDR2 SNEGSKA (reference sequence). The CDR3 runs to 12 residues. The V and J ends lost 6 bases and 6 bases respectively, with 15 bases between them. The CDR3 DNA follows: TGCAGTGCAGCCGGGGGTTATTCCGAGCAGTACTTC. Protein product: CSAAGGYSEQYF.

The rearrangement joins TRBV7-6 to TRBJ2-1, with D unclear. CDR1 and CDR2 from the germline V gene are SGHVS and FNYEAQ. The CDR3 is 15 amino acids. Trimming removed 4 bases from V and 2 bases from J, with 12 bases in between. CDR3 DNA: TGTGCCAGCAGCTCCCCCGGGCCCGCCTACAATGAGCAGTTCTTC. Translating it yields CASSSPGPAYNEQFF.

This clonotype was recorded many times. This chain joins TRBV3-1 and TRBJ2-5; 9 bases line up with TRBD2. CDR1 and CDR2 from the germline V gene are LGHDT and YNNKEL (reference sequence). Trimming removed 0 bases from V and 1 base from J; junction bases left unmatched: 6. The CDR3 has 17 residues. The CDR3 region has the DNA TGTGCCAGCAGCCAAGATCTGGCTAGCGGGACCCAAGAGACCCAGTACTTC. Its protein is CASSQDLASGTQETQYF.

The chain couples TRBV6-2 or TRBV6-3 to TRBJ2-7; perhaps TRBD2 as D (7 bases). Germline V lookup: CDR1 MNHEY, CDR2 SVGEGT. V was trimmed by 0 bases and J by 0 bases, leaving 18 bases between them. The CDR3 spans 18 residues. CDR3 coding DNA: TGTGCCAGCAGTTACTCGGAGGGGGGGCCGGGGTTCTCCTACGAGCAGTACTTC. It encodes CASSYSEGGPGFSYEQYF.

This clonotype was counted between two and nine times. The chain has TRBV5-5 and TRBJ2-5; D is undetermined. V was pared by 3 bases and J by 5 bases, with 14 bases between. CDR1 is SGHKS, CDR2 YYEKEE, per germline (reference sequence). CDR3 length: 14 amino acids. CDR3 in amino acids: CASSYPGEGETQYF. The CDR3 coding sequence is TGTGCCAGCAGCTACCCGGGCGAAGGGGAGACCCAGTACTTC. Drawing the rest from reference TRBV5-5 and TRBJ2-5, the complete variable domain is DAGVTQSPTHLIKTRGQQVTLRCSPISGHKSVSWYQQVLGQGPQFIFQYYEKEERGRGNFPDRFSARQFPNYSSELNVNALLLGDSALYLCASSYPGEGETQYFGPGTRLLVL.

This chain connects TRBV28 to TRBJ2-7; perhaps TRBD2 as D (6 bases). Germline V lookup: CDR1 MDHEN, CDR2 SYDVKM. The CDR3 is made up of 15 amino acids. Trimming removed 5 bases from V and 3 bases from J, with 17 bases in between. CDR3 sequence reads: CASSPPASDCYEQYF. The CDR3 DNA is TGTGCCAGCAGTCCCCCGGCTAGCGATTGCTACGAGCAGTACTTC.

About this clonotype: A much larger clone lies one base from this, so it may be a read error. The rearrangement links TRBV6-5 to TRBJ2-2, with D possibly TRBD1 on 5 matching bases. With 6 bases removed from V and 5 bases from J, the gap between germline ends came to 13 bases. From germline, CDR1 is MNHEY and CDR2 SVGAGI. The CDR3 spans 14 residues. The CDR3 loop is CASRLQVETGELFF. The CDR3 coding sequence is TGTGCCAGCAGGCTACAGGTGGAGACCGGGGAGCTGTTTTTT.

This clonotype was counted a few times. The chain recombines TRBV5-6 with TRBJ2-1; 9 nucleotides match TRBD2. Germline values: CDR1 SGHDT, CDR2 YYEEEE. The CDR3 is 16 amino acids. V was clipped by 0 bases and J by 2 bases; unmatched bases: 3. CDR3: CASSLGGGRAYNEQFF. CDR3 nucleotides: TGTGCCAGCAGCTTGGGGGGCGGGAGGGCCTACAATGAGCAGTTCTTC.

The V call is TRBV7-9, the J call TRBJ2-7; 10 bases are shared with TRBD2. J gave up 2 bases and V 7 bases, and 8 bases lay outside the gene matches. Looked up from germline, CDR1 is SEHNR and CDR2 is FQNEAQ (reference sequence). The CDR3 consists of 15 residues. The CDR3 region has the DNA TGTGCCAGCACCACCGGGACTAGCGTGCCCTACGAGCAGTACTTC. Translation: CASTTGTSVPYEQYF.

This clonotype was picked up one time. The chain combines TRBV27 with TRBJ2-1; D possibly corresponds to TRBD2 (6 bases). Germline V gene sequence: CDR1 MNHEY, CDR2 SMNVEV (reference sequence). The CDR3 is 13 residues long. Trimming shortened V by 3 bases and J by 9 bases, and 12 bases separated the two germline ends. The CDR3 DNA is TGTGCCAGCAGTTTGTCTTCGGGGGTTGAGCAGTTCTTC. Protein: CASSLSSGVEQFF.

This sequence joins TRBV12-3 or TRBV12-4 and TRBJ2-3, with D perhaps matching TRBD1 (5 bases). V shed 6 bases and J shed 0 bases, with 13 bases lying between them. The CDR3 is 15 residues long. CDR3 region: CASSPVDSSTDTQYF. As DNA, the CDR3 is TGTGCCAGCAGCCCCGTAGACAGCAGCACAGATACGCAGTATTTT.

V and J are TRBV10-2 and TRBJ1-2; D gene unclear. The CDR3 spans 12 residues. Trimming shortened V by 8 bases and J by 2 bases, and 9 bases separated the two germline ends. CDR1 and CDR2 (germline): WSHSY, SAAADI. CDR3 sequence (DNA): TGCGCCAGCGGAACACCGAACTATGGCTACACCTTC. Residues: CASGTPNYGYTF.

The chain employs TRBV5-1 and TRBJ2-5; 9 positions match TRBD2. The J call may not be correct, given that the DNA end is closer to TRBJ2-7. The germline CDR1 and CDR2 sequences are SGHRS and YFSETQ. The CDR3 totals 15 residues. The CDR3 sequence: CASSSLAGVEYEQYF. The DNA of the CDR3 is TGCGCCAGCAGCTCCTTAGCGGGAGTTGAGTACGAGCAGTACTTC.

The CDR3 DNA is TGTGCCAGCAGTGTGCCGCCCAGTAACATTCAGTACTTC. It codes for CASSVPPSNIQYF. This sequence joins TRBV2 and TRBJ2-4; D not resolved. Germline V gives CDR1 SNHLY, CDR2 FYNNEI. This CDR3 contains 13 residues. V was pared by 4 bases and J by 7 bases, with 11 bases between. The whole variable domain, filled in from reference TRBV2 and TRBJ2-4, reads EPEVTQTPSHQVTQMGQEVILRCVPISNHLYFYWYRQILGQKVEFLVSFYNNEISEKSEIFDDQFSVERPDGSNFTLKIRSTKLEDSAMYFCASSVPPSNIQYFGAGTRLSVL.

The chain combines TRBV20-1 with TRBJ2-4, with D perhaps TRBD1 (5 bases). Germline CDR1 reads DFQATT; CDR2 reads SNEGSKA (reference sequence). V was shortened by 6 bases and J by 3 bases, with 12 bases between the two germline ends. The CDR3 is 13 amino acids. The CDR3 spells CSALRVGKNIQYF. The CDR3 DNA sequence: TGCAGTGCGCTCAGGGTGGGCAAAAACATTCAGTACTTC.

Ten or more counts support this clonotype. The chain uses TRBV24-1 and TRBJ2-1, with 10 positions matching TRBD2. This CDR3 comprises 17 residues. The germline V gene encodes CDR1 KGHDR and CDR2 SFDVKD. Trimming removed 3 bases from V and 2 bases from J; junction bases left unmatched: 6. Here the CDR3 reads CATSDARTSGAYNEQFF. The CDR3 nucleotides are TGTGCCACCAGTGATGCACGGACTAGCGGAGCCTACAATGAGCAGTTCTTC.

The V gene is TRBV29-1, the J gene TRBJ1-1; D may be TRBD1 (5 bases). V lost 7 bases, J lost 7 bases, and 13 bases lay in between. CDR3 length: 11 amino acids. CDR1 is SQVTM, CDR2 ANQGSEA, per germline. CDR3 protein: CSGDPLNEAFF. The CDR3 nucleotides are TGCAGCGGGGACCCTCTAAATGAAGCTTTCTTT.